This T cell receptor beta chain was obtained from a study of blood T cell repertoires in COVID-19. How the authors handled the data: Amplification of reference gene primers was used by the study to estimate nucleated cell counts. Only in-frame clones appear in the TCRdb table, and some are missing; sequencing was by immunoSEQ multiplex PCR. V and J calls and clone size are those listed in that table; D and trimming were worked out from the DNA. Among a few hundred thousand clones listed, about 87% were seen once. V was pared by 4 bases and J by 6 bases, with 18 bases between. This CDR3 is built from 15 residues. The V gene's germline CDR1 is KGHSH and CDR2 LQKENI.

The TCR was taken from a woman aged 70-85 years with active or convalescent COVID-19. V gene TRBV18 combines with J gene TRBJ1-1, with a weak D call TRBD1 (5 bases). The specimen was peripheral blood. The CDR3, as DNA: TGTGCCAGCTCACTCGGAGCAGGGAGGGAGGCTGAAGCTTTCTTT. This codes for CASSLGAGREAEAFF. Full variable domain (missing parts from reference TRBV18 and TRBJ1-1): NAGVMQNPRHLVRRRGQEARLRCSPMKGHSHVYWYRQLPEEGLKFMVYLQKENIIDESGMPKERFSAEFPKEGPSILRIQQVVRGDSAAYFCASSLGAGREAEAFFGQGTRLTVV.